What follows are 20 T cell receptor beta chains derived from one specimen sequenced in a study of T cells after yellow fever vaccination. MiXCR was run by TCRdb on the 5' RACE reads, yielding one entry per CDR3 protein. The repertoire holds roughly 500,000 distinct CDR3 sequences, with under 25% as singletons. The sequences come from PBMCs, collected 15 days after the yellow fever booster vaccination. All receptors come from a man aged 25-40 years who received the YFV17D yellow fever vaccine.

This clonotype was detected only a few times. The V and J genes are TRBV18 and TRBJ2-1, with D perhaps TRBD2 (5 bases). Trimming removed 4 bases from V and 1 base from J, with 11 bases in between. Germline V gives CDR1 KGHSH, CDR2 LQKENI. The CDR3 totals 15 residues. The CDR3 region has the DNA TGTGCCAGCTCACTACTAGAGTCTTCCTACAATGAGCAGTTCTTC. It is translated as CASSLLESSYNEQFF.

The sample holds many counts of this clonotype. V gene TRBV6-5 combines with J gene TRBJ2-1; D call uncertain. CDR1 MNHEY and CDR2 SVGAGI come from the germline V gene. The CDR3 has 15 residues. Between the trimmed V and J ends, which lost 4 bases and 2 bases, there was a span of 12 bases. CDR3 protein: CASSSGRSPYNEQFF. Here the CDR3 DNA reads TGTGCCAGCAGTTCCGGCAGGTCTCCCTACAATGAGCAGTTCTTC.

The chain is built from TRBV9 and TRBJ1-4; 10 bases line up with TRBD1. Germline V lookup: CDR1 SGDLS, CDR2 YYNGEE. Trimming took 3 bases from V and 10 from J; bases not matched to a gene: 9. The CDR3 has 15 residues. The CDR3 DNA is TGTGCCAGCAGCGAAGGGACAGGGGACCTCGGAAAACTGTTTTTT. Translating gives CASSEGTGDLGKLFF.

This clonotype was observed a handful of times. The V gene is TRBV7-6, the J gene TRBJ1-1; 8 bases are shared with TRBD1. The CDR3 runs to 16 residues. Germline V gene data show CDR1 as SGHVS and CDR2 as FNYEAQ. J was trimmed by 7 bases and V by 5 bases; bases with no gene match: 15. The CDR3 nucleotides read TGTGCCAGCAGCCCGGGGACAGGAGAAGGTGTACGTGAAGCTTTCTTT. It encodes CASSPGTGEGVREAFF.

This clonotype came up a few times. The rearrangement links TRBV20-1 to TRBJ1-2; 8 nucleotides match TRBD1. Looked up from germline, CDR1 is DFQATT and CDR2 is SNEGSKA (reference sequence). V lost 6 bases, J lost 6 bases, and 6 bases stayed unmatched. The length of the CDR3 is 12 residues. The CDR3: CSAADRADGYTF. CDR3 coding DNA: TGCAGTGCCGCGGACAGGGCCGATGGCTACACCTTC.

The rearrangement uses TRBV5-1 and TRBJ2-1; 9 bases line up with TRBD2. J gave up 6 bases and V 0 bases, and 4 bases lay outside the gene matches. CDR3 length equals 15 residues. CDR1 is SGHRS, CDR2 YFSETQ, per germline. The CDR3 loop reads CASSLVAGGVNEQFF. Here the CDR3 DNA reads TGCGCCAGCAGCTTGGTGGCGGGAGGGGTCAATGAGCAGTTCTTC.

The chain uses TRBV12-3 or TRBV12-4 and TRBJ2-7, with 9 bases that match TRBD2. The CDR3 totals 14 residues. The J segment lost 1 base and the V segment lost 6 bases, leaving 4 bases of the junction unmatched. CDR3 DNA: TGTGCCAGCAGAGTAGCGGGAGTTTCCTACGAGCAGTACTTC. Its protein product is CASRVAGVSYEQYF.

This clonotype was picked up many times. V is TRBV7-3 and J is TRBJ2-7; no firm D call. The length of the CDR3 is 17 residues. V lost 2 bases to trimming and J lost 3 bases, with 20 bases between them. Per germline, CDR1 SGHTA and CDR2 FQGTGA. CDR3 nucleotide sequence: TGTGCCAGCAGCTTAGGGGAAGGTCCCGGTCCCTTCTACGAGCAGTACTTC. Encoded protein: CASSLGEGPGPFYEQYF.

The rearrangement links TRBV6-5 to TRBJ2-7; D uncertain. Looked up from germline, CDR1 is MNHEY and CDR2 is SVGAGI. This CDR3 region has 13 residues. V was cut by 4 bases and J by 3 bases, with 10 bases left in between. CDR3 protein: CASSSPFHYEQYF. The CDR3 region has the DNA TGTGCCAGCAGTTCCCCCTTCCACTACGAGCAGTACTTC.

This clonotype was seen a few times. This chain links TRBV6-2 or TRBV6-3 with TRBJ2-7; D is unresolved. The CDR3 has 13 amino acids. V gave up 3 bases and J gave up 0 bases, with 6 bases separating them. Germline V CDR1 and CDR2: MNHEY, SVGEGT. The CDR3 region is CASSYLNSYEQYF. The CDR3 nucleotides read TGTGCCAGCAGTTATCTGAACTCCTACGAGCAGTACTTC.

The sample holds a few counts of this clonotype. The V gene is TRBV20-1, the J gene TRBJ2-1, with 9 bases lining up with TRBD2. Looked up from germline, CDR1 is DFQATT and CDR2 is SNEGSKA (reference sequence). The CDR3 contains 16 residues. J was trimmed by 0 bases and V by 5 bases; bases with no gene match: 8. CDR3 in DNA: TGCAGTGCTCTTGCCCCTAGCGGGATCTCCTACAATGAGCAGTTCTTC. Protein: CSALAPSGISYNEQFF.

This chain links TRBV20-1 with TRBJ2-1; 8 nucleotides line up with TRBD2. Germline CDR1 and CDR2: DFQATT and SNEGSKA (reference sequence). V was clipped by 4 bases and J by 9 bases; unmatched bases: 14. CDR3 length: 15 amino acids. The CDR3: CSAKIFGLAVSEQFF. In DNA, the CDR3 is TGCAGTGCTAAAATTTTCGGACTAGCAGTGAGTGAGCAGTTCTTC.

The rearrangement links TRBV28 to TRBJ2-3; possibly TRBD1 for D (7 bases). The CDR3 totals 17 residues. The V end was cut by 3 bases, the J end by 8 bases, with 24 bases between. Germline values: CDR1 MDHEN, CDR2 SYDVKM. CDR3: CASSFLGGTAPAGTQYF. CDR3 nucleotide sequence: TGTGCCAGCAGTTTTTTAGGGGGGACAGCCCCCGCGGGTACGCAGTATTTT.

This clonotype was counted a few times. The rearrangement uses TRBV10-3 and TRBJ2-7; 7 nucleotides line up with TRBD2. The CDR3 spans 13 residues. The trim removed 7 bases at V and 2 bases at J, leaving 5 bases unmatched. CDR1 is ENHRY and CDR2 is SYGVKD in the germline V gene. CDR3 bases: TGTGCCATCAAAAGGGAGGGCCCCTACGAGCAGTACTTC. The encoded protein is CAIKREGPYEQYF.

The gene calls are TRBV7-8 and TRBJ2-5; the D gene is possibly TRBD2 (5 bases). Between the trimmed V and J ends, which lost 0 bases and 0 bases, there was a span of 8 bases. This CDR3 has 15 amino acids. CDR1 and CDR2 (germline): SGHVS, FQNEAQ. CDR3: CASSLATTYQETQYF. The CDR3 nucleotides are TGTGCCAGCAGCTTAGCGACTACGTACCAAGAGACCCAGTACTTC.

At least ten counts were recorded for this clonotype. The CDR3 nucleotides are TGTGCCAGCAGCTTAGAGGTCAGGGGGACCCACCTGACTTTC. Its translation: CASSLEVRGTHLTF. This rearrangement joins TRBV7-9 to TRBJ2-6; 7 positions match TRBD1. Losses at the gene ends were 1 base for V and 15 bases for J; bases not matched to a gene: 9. Germline loops: CDR1 SEHNR, CDR2 FQNEAQ (reference sequence). The CDR3 spans 14 residues.

The sample holds a few counts of this clonotype. The chain joins TRBV29-1 to TRBJ2-2; TRBD1 agrees at 7 bases. The CDR3 has 13 residues. V lost 4 bases, J lost 6 bases, and 5 bases stayed unmatched. Germline V lookup: CDR1 SQVTM, CDR2 ANQGSEA. CDR3 in DNA: TGCAGCGTTGGACAGGGCGGCGCCGGGGAGCTGTTTTTT. This encodes CSVGQGGAGELFF.

This clonotype showed up just a few times. The chain has TRBV25-1 and TRBJ1-6, with TRBD1 as a possible D gene (5 bases). Per germline, CDR1 MGHDK and CDR2 SYGVNS. Trimming stripped 1 base from V and 6 bases from J, with 10 bases between. This CDR3 is 15 amino acids long. DNA of the CDR3: TGTGCCAGCAGTGAATTAGGTGACAGTAATTCACCCCTCCACTTT. It codes for CASSELGDSNSPLHF.

This clonotype was seen only a few times. The chain joins TRBV28 to TRBJ2-3; no clear D. Trimming pared 5 bases from V and 4 bases from J, leaving 16 bases between. Germline CDR1 MDHEN, CDR2 SYDVKM. The CDR3 runs 15 residues. This CDR3 reads CASSTSRIRADTQYF. DNA for the CDR3: TGTGCCAGCAGTACAAGCCGAATTAGGGCAGATACGCAGTATTTT.

The chain recombines TRBV21-1 with TRBJ1-5. TRBV21-1 is a known pseudogene. This CDR3 has 15 amino acids. The CDR3 loop reads CASSNSQNCNQPQHF. The CDR3, as DNA: TGTGCCAGCAGCAATTCCCAAAATTGCAATCAGCCCCAGCATTTT.